The sequence of this T cell receptor beta chain was determined in a study of cytomegalovirus exposure and HLA in healthy donors. Study-wide findings and caveats: According to a later analysis, TCR clusters from the first cohort tended to co-occur in the approximately 130 validation repertoires. A few of the chains that were CMV-associated were confirmed in vitro to be specific for CMV antigens. A list of roughly 180 TCR beta chains associated with cytomegalovirus was given.

As concerns this clone: What it binds is unknown.

The donors were members of the validation cohort comprising approximately 120 subjects, separate from the approximately 670-subject first cohort. Repertoires were generated with immunoSEQ multiplex PCR, while TCRdb's copy carries only in-frame clones and drops some. Among under 250,000 clones listed, around 90% were seen once. The CDR3 covers 14 residues. V lost 2 bases to trimming and J lost 4 bases, with 12 bases between them. Germline CDR1 reads MNHEY; CDR2 reads SMNVEV (reference sequence). The TCR comes from a woman aged 18-29 years in good health and CMV-seropositive. Sample: PBMCs. The chain recombines TRBV27 with TRBJ2-7, with D possibly being TRBD2 (5 bases). In DNA form, the CDR3 reads TGTGCCAGCAGTTTAGAAGCCCGCGGGTACGAGCAGTACTTC. Translating gives CASSLEARGYEQYF.